Shown below are 26 T cell receptor beta chains from a single sample sequenced in a study of identical twins. TCRdb fed the 5' RACE reads into MiXCR, producing one record per CDR3 protein. The sample yields roughly 690,000 distinct CDR3 sequences, around 20% seen once. The sample was also reused in another study, on T cells expressing NK-cell markers.

The sample taken for sequencing was PBMCs. The receptors originated from a woman in her late teens or twenties in good health.

Only a few counts were recorded for this clonotype. The chain uses TRBV3-1 and TRBJ1-1; D gene ambiguous. Germline lookup yields CDR1 LGHDT and CDR2 YNNKEL (reference sequence). This CDR3 region has 14 residues. V lost 3 bases and J lost 2, with 10 bases in between. CDR3 in DNA: TGTGCCAGCAGCCACGCCCGCCCCAACACTGAAGCTTTCTTT. This codes for CASSHARPNTEAFF.

CDR3 amino acids: CASSLELSYSYEQYF. The CDR3 DNA sequence: TGCGCCAGCAGCTTGGAGCTATCCTACTCCTACGAGCAGTACTTC. The chain combines TRBV5-1 with TRBJ2-7, with D uncertain. The CDR3 sequence is 15 residues long. Trimming pared 0 bases from V and 0 bases from J, leaving 10 bases between. Germline V lookup: CDR1 SGHRS, CDR2 YFSETQ.

V is TRBV6-1 and J is TRBJ2-3; a weak D match, TRBD1 (6 bases). CDR1 MNHNS and CDR2 SASEGT come from the germline V gene. Trimming left V 4 bases short and J 4 bases short, with 15 bases between. The CDR3 consists of 15 residues. The CDR3 region has the DNA TGTGCCAGCAGTGCACAGGGACGGATTGCAGATACGCAGTATTTT. It translates to CASSAQGRIADTQYF.

The chain has TRBV20-1 and TRBJ2-1; 9 bases are shared with TRBD2. The V and J ends lost 1 base and 5 bases, in that order; junction bases with no gene match: 3. CDR1 is DFQATT, CDR2 SNEGSKA, per germline (reference sequence). The CDR3 covers 14 residues. Here the CDR3 reads CSARVTSGDNEQFF. Here the CDR3 DNA reads TGCAGTGCTAGAGTGACTAGCGGAGACAATGAGCAGTTCTTC.

This clonotype was observed a few times. This rearrangement joins TRBV2 to TRBJ1-1; D is possibly TRBD1 (6 bases). Trimming removed 11 bases at V and 3 bases at J, with 16 bases between. The CDR3 is made up of 13 amino acids. The V gene's germline CDR1 is SNHLY and CDR2 FYNNEI. The CDR3 sequence is CAGQLIGDTEAFF. The CDR3, as DNA: TGTGCCGGACAGCTAATCGGCGACACTGAAGCTTTCTTT.

This clonotype was detected a few times. The DNA for the CDR3 is TGCAGTGCTAGTTTGGGGACGAACACCGGGGAGCTGTTTTTT. Its protein is CSASLGTNTGELFF. The V and J genes are TRBV20-1 and TRBJ2-2; D not resolved. Germline V CDR1 and CDR2: DFQATT, SNEGSKA (reference sequence). V was trimmed by 3 bases and J by 0 bases, leaving 8 bases between them. CDR3 length: 14 amino acids.

This chain uses TRBV9 with TRBJ2-7; TRBD2 aligns across 7 bases. Germline trimming cut 0 bases from V and 7 bases from J; bases unmatched to any gene: 10. This CDR3 spans 15 amino acids. Looked up from germline, CDR1 is SGDLS and CDR2 is YYNGEE. The CDR3, as DNA: TGTGCCAGCAGCGTAGCTTGGGCGGGAGCGGGGGAGCAGTACTTC. The encoded protein is CASSVAWAGAGEQYF.

This clonotype turned up a few times. CDR3 nucleotides: TGTGCCAGCCGGAGGCAGGATTCCTACGAGCAGTACTTC. It yields the protein CASRRQDSYEQYF. This rearrangement joins TRBV27 to TRBJ2-7, with a tentative D call TRBD2 (5 bases). The germline CDR1 and CDR2 sequences are MNHEY and SMNVEV (reference sequence). The CDR3 is 13 residues long. Trimming took 8 bases from V and 1 from J, leaving 12 bases between them.

Ten or more counts support this clonotype. V usage is TRBV12-3 or TRBV12-4 and J usage is TRBJ2-7; D remains ambiguous. This CDR3 comprises 12 residues. V gave up 6 bases and J gave up 2 bases, with 8 bases separating them. The CDR3 spells CASSLSPYEQYF. For the CDR3, the DNA is TGTGCCAGCAGCCTCTCCCCCTACGAGCAGTACTTC.

The rearrangement uses TRBV7-2 and TRBJ2-2, with D unresolved. Trimming removed 5 bases at V and 6 bases at J, with 10 bases between. In germline, CDR1 is SGHTA, CDR2 FQGNSA. The CDR3 loop spans 13 amino acids. Here the CDR3 reads CASSLHKAGELFF. The CDR3, as DNA: TGTGCCAGCAGCCTACACAAGGCCGGGGAGCTGTTTTTT.

The chain couples TRBV12-3 or TRBV12-4 to TRBJ1-2, with D unresolved. The CDR3 totals 13 residues. V was shortened by 5 bases and J by 1 base, with 8 bases between the two germline ends. CDR3 in amino acids: CASSDDNNYGYTF. DNA for the CDR3: TGTGCCAGCAGTGACGATAATAACTATGGCTACACCTTC.

Ten or more counts support this clonotype. The chain has TRBV20-1 and TRBJ2-1; 8 nucleotides agree with TRBD2. Germline V gives CDR1 DFQATT, CDR2 SNEGSKA (reference sequence). J was trimmed by 3 bases and V by 7 bases; bases with no gene match: 8. The CDR3 has 14 residues. The CDR3 DNA is TGCAGTGGGAGGACTAGCAAGTTCTACAATGAGCAGTTCTTC. Its protein product is CSGRTSKFYNEQFF.

This clonotype was seen a few times. The genes are TRBV9 and TRBJ1-2; no clear D. Per germline, CDR1 SGDLS and CDR2 YYNGEE. The CDR3 runs 15 residues. V was trimmed by 4 bases and J by 3 bases, leaving 16 bases between them. The CDR3 spells CASSSGIRSYYGYTF. DNA of the CDR3: TGTGCCAGCAGCTCTGGGATCCGAAGCTACTATGGCTACACCTTC.

The genes are TRBV10-3 and TRBJ1-4; D is unresolved. With 0 bases removed from V and 5 bases from J, the gap between germline ends came to 7 bases. Per the germline V gene, CDR1 is ENHRY and CDR2 is SYGVKD. This CDR3 contains 14 residues. The CDR3 bases are TGTGCCATCAGTGAGTCGACGGGAAATGAAAAACTGTTTTTT. Amino acid sequence: CAISESTGNEKLFF.

This clonotype came up many times. One end of the junction is discordant with germline, which a read error may explain. The V gene is TRBV12-3 or TRBV12-4, the J gene TRBJ2-7; 10 bases align to TRBD2. This CDR3 is 14 amino acids long. CDR3 sequence (DNA): TGTGCCAGCAGTCTAGCGGGAGTTATGTACGAGCAGTACTTC. It is translated as CASSLAGVMYEQYF.

J is TRBJ2-4 and V is TRBV5-5; D may match TRBD1 or TRBD2 (6 bases each). The CDR3 extends over 15 amino acids. Trimming took off 4 bases at V and 0 bases at J, with 11 bases between the two ends. The germline V gene encodes CDR1 SGHKS and CDR2 YYEKEE (reference sequence). Here the CDR3 reads CASSGGGLAKNIQYF. In DNA, the CDR3 is TGTGCCAGCAGCGGAGGGGGGCTAGCCAAAAACATTCAGTACTTC.

This clonotype occurred a few times. The chain uses TRBV6-2 or TRBV6-3 and TRBJ2-7; 8 nucleotides align to TRBD1. The CDR3 loop spans 15 amino acids. After removal of 1 base from V and 1 base from J, the junction contained 3 bases not matched to a gene. The germline CDR1 and CDR2 sequences are MNHEY and SVGEGT. CDR3 protein: CASSYWGTGSYEQYF. The CDR3 bases are TGTGCCAGCAGTTACTGGGGGACAGGATCCTACGAGCAGTACTTC.

This clonotype was observed a handful of times. V usage is TRBV29-1 and J usage is TRBJ1-1, with D uncertain. The CDR3 has 11 amino acids. CDR1 SQVTM and CDR2 ANQGSEA come from the germline V gene. The germline V and J ends were trimmed by 5 bases and 4 bases, with 8 bases remaining between them. CDR3 coding DNA: TGCAGCGTTTCGACGAGCACTGAAGCTTTCTTT. Translated, it gives CSVSTSTEAFF.

In its sample, this clonotype was seen a few times. The chain couples TRBV18 to TRBJ2-3; possibly TRBD1 for D (5 bases). This CDR3 contains 16 residues. In germline, CDR1 is KGHSH, CDR2 LQKENI. Trimming cost V 0 bases and J 2 bases, with 12 bases left between them. The CDR3 nucleotides read TGTGCCAGCTCACCACCCCCCAGGGCTTTCACAGATACGCAGTATTTT. This sequence encodes CASSPPPRAFTDTQYF.

This clonotype was found a few times. The CDR3 reads CPPDDQRHEQYF. Written as DNA, the CDR3 is TGTCCACCCGATGACCAGCGCCACGAGCAGTACTTC. The V and J genes are TRBV19 and TRBJ2-7; D unresolved. This CDR3 is 12 amino acids long. Germline V lookup: CDR1 LNHDA, CDR2 SQIVND (reference sequence).

The rearrangement links TRBV4-3 to TRBJ1-1; D is unresolved. This CDR3 comprises 15 residues. CDR1 and CDR2 from the germline V gene are LGHNA and YSLEER. Trimming shortened V by 1 base and J by 2 bases, and 11 bases separated the two germline ends. CDR3 loop: CASSQGFPANTEAFF. CDR3 nucleotide sequence: TGCGCCAGCAGCCAAGGATTCCCGGCAAACACTGAAGCTTTCTTT.

V usage is TRBV20-1 and J usage is TRBJ2-3; possible D gene TRBD2, 6 bases. This CDR3 region has 16 residues. Germline assignment: CDR1 DFQATT and CDR2 SNEGSKA (reference sequence). Trimming removed 3 bases from V and 1 base from J, with 17 bases in between. The CDR3 here is CSASGSGASGTDTQYF. In DNA, the CDR3 is TGCAGTGCTAGTGGATCGGGAGCGAGCGGCACAGATACGCAGTATTTT.

This clonotype turned up a few times. The CDR3 loop reads CSARAPRAGGVYNEQFF. The CDR3 region has the DNA TGCAGTGCTAGAGCCCCCCGCGCAGGTGGGGTTTACAATGAGCAGTTCTTC. The chain combines TRBV20-1 with TRBJ2-1; D not resolved. Trimming took off 1 base at V and 4 bases at J, with 20 bases between the two ends. In germline, CDR1 is DFQATT, CDR2 SNEGSKA (reference sequence). This CDR3 is built from 17 residues.

About this clonotype itself: Since the CDR3 does not end with the conserved phenylalanine or tryptophan, this likely comes from a read error. This sequence joins TRBV3-1 and TRBJ2-7; the D gene is possibly TRBD2 (5 bases). Per the germline V gene, CDR1 is LGHDT and CDR2 is YNNKEL (reference sequence). Trimming removed 5 bases from V and 3 bases from J, with 5 bases in between. The CDR3 is made up of 11 amino acids. The CDR3 loop reads CASSDYYEQYS. CDR3 nucleotides: TGTGCCAGCAGCGACTACTACGAGCAGTACTCC.

This rearrangement joins TRBV7-9 to TRBJ2-7, with D perhaps TRBD1 or TRBD2 (6 bases each). There are 15 residues in the CDR3. The V end lost 5 bases, the J end lost 5 bases, and 19 bases lay between the germline ends. Germline CDR1 reads SEHNR; CDR2 reads FQNEAQ (reference sequence). The CDR3 nucleotides read TGTGCCAGCAGCCAGATCTTAGGGGGGCGCGACGAGCAGTACTTC. It yields the protein CASSQILGGRDEQYF.

The chain has TRBV29-1 and TRBJ2-1; 7 bases align to TRBD1. Germline values: CDR1 SQVTM, CDR2 ANQGSEA. The CDR3 extends over 15 amino acids. Trimming cost V 7 bases and J 5 bases; bases outside gene matches: 14. This CDR3 reads CSAADGTDFNNEQFF. CDR3 in DNA: TGCAGCGCTGCGGACGGGACAGATTTTAACAATGAGCAGTTCTTC.